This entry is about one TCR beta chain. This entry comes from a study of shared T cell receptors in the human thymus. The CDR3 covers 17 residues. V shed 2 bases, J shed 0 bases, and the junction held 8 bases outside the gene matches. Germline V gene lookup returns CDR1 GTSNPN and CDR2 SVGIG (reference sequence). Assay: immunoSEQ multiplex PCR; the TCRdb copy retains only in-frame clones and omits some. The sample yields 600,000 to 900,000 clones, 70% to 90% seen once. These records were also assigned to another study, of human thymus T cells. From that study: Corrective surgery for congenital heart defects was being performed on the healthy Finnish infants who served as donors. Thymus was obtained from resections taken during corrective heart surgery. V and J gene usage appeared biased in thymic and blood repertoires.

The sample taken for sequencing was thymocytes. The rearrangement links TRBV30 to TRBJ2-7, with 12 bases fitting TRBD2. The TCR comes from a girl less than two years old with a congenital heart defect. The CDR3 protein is CAWSPSGGAPISYEQYF. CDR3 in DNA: TGTGCCTGGAGTCCTAGCGGGGGGGCCCCGATCTCCTACGAGCAGTACTTC.